This T cell receptor beta chain came from a study of cytomegalovirus exposure and HLA in healthy donors. Study outcomes and limitations: Of the V segments, some could not be distinguished, including TRBV6-2 and TRBV6-3, and were excluded. Data from an earlier analysis indicated that most TCR beta V segments were productive either about 87% or about 30% of the time. Sequencing depth roughly uniform across donors was assumed in presence/absence analyses.

Points on this clone: The antigen remains unidentified.

The PCR used 60 Vbeta and 13 Jbeta primers. The repertoire was sequenced with immunoSEQ multiplex PCR; TCRdb's copy has only in-frame clones and lacks some. This table has about 120,000 clones, more than 60% appearing once. The junction had 9 bases not matched to a gene; V was cut back by 7 bases and J by 3 bases. The CDR3 is made up of 14 amino acids. The V gene's germline CDR1 is SGHRS and CDR2 YFSETQ. The gene calls are TRBV5-1 and TRBJ2-5; 7 positions match TRBD1. The material sequenced was PBMCs. The origin of this receptor is a man aged 35-49 years in good health and CMV-seropositive. The CDR3 coding sequence is TGCGCCAGCGATTGGGGGACAGCGAAAGAGACCCAGTACTTC. It yields the protein CASDWGTAKETQYF.